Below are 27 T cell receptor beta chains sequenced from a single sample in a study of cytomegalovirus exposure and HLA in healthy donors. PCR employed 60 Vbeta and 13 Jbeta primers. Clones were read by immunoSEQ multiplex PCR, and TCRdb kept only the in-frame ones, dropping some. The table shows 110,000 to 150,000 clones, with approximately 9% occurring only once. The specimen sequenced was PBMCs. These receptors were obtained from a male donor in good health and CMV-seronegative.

The CDR3 DNA reads as TGTGCCAGCAGTGTGGACAGCTCCTACGAGCAGTACTTC. The encoded protein is CASSVDSSYEQYF. This chain joins TRBV6-1 and TRBJ2-5; D might be TRBD1 (6 bases). The closer fit of TRBJ2-7 to the DNA end suggests the J call may be wrong. The CDR3 loop spans 13 amino acids. Per germline, CDR1 MNHNS and CDR2 SASEGT.

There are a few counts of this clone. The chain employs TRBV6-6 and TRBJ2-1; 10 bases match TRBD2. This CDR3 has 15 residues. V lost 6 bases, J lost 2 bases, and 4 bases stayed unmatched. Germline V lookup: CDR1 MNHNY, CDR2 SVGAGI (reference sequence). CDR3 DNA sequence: TGTGCCAGCAGGGTAGCGGGGGGCCCCTACAATGAGCAGTTCTTC. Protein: CASRVAGGPYNEQFF.

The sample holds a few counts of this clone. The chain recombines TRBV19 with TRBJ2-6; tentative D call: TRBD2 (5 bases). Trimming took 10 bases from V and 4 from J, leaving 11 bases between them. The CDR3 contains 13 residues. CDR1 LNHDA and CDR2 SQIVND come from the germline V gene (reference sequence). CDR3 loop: CATEGAGANVLTF. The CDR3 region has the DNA TGTGCCACCGAGGGAGCCGGGGCCAACGTCCTGACTTTC.

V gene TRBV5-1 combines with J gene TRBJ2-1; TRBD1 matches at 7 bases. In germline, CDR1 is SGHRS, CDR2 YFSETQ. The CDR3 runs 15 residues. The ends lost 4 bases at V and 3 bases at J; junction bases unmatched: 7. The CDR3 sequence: CASSPTGTNYNEQFF. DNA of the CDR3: TGCGCCAGCAGCCCGACAGGGACCAACTACAATGAGCAGTTCTTC.

CDR3 nucleotide sequence: TGTGCCACCAAGACTAGCGGGGGAGAAGAGGAGCTGTTTTTT. As protein: CATKTSGGEEELFF. The chain has TRBV10-3 and TRBJ2-2; 12 bases are a match to TRBD2. Germline lookup yields CDR1 ENHRY and CDR2 SYGVKD. The CDR3 length is 14 residues. The ends lost 10 bases at V and 10 bases at J; junction bases unmatched: 10.

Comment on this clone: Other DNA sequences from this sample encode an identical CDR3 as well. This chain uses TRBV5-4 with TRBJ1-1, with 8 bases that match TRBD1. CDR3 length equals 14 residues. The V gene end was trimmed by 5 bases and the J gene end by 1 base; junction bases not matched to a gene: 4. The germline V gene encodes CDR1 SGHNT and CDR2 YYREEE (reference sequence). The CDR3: CASSPGGGNTEAFF. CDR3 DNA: TGTGCCAGCAGTCCAGGGGGCGGGAACACTGAAGCTTTCTTT.

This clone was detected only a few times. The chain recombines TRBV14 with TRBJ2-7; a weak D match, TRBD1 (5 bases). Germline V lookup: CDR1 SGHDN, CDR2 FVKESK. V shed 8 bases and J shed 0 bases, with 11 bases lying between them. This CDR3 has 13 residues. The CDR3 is CASGTGVSYEQYF. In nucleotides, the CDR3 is TGTGCCAGCGGTACAGGAGTCTCCTACGAGCAGTACTTC. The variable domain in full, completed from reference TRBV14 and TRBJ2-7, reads EAGVTQFPSHSVIEKGQTVTLRCDPISGHDNLYWYRRVMGKEIKFLLHFVKESKQDESGMPNNRFLAERTGGTYSTLKVQPAELEDSGVYFCASGTGVSYEQYFGPGTRLTVT.

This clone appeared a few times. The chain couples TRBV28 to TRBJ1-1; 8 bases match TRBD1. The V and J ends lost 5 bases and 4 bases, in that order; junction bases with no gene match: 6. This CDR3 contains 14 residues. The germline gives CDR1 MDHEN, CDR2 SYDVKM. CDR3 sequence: CASSLMTGATEAFF. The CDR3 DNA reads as TGTGCCAGCAGTCTCATGACAGGGGCCACTGAAGCTTTCTTT.

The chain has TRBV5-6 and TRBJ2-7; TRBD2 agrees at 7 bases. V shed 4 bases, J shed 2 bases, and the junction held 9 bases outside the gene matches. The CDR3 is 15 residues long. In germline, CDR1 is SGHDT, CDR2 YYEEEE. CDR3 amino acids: CASSHVGEGPYEQYF. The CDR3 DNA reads TGTGCCAGCAGCCACGTGGGGGAGGGTCCCTACGAGCAGTACTTC. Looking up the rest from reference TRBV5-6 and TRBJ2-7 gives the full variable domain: DAGVTQSPTHLIKTRGQQVTLRCSPKSGHDTVSWYQQALGQGPQFIFQYYEEEERQRGNFPDRFSGHQFPNYSSELNVNALLLGDSALYLCASSHVGEGPYEQYFGPGTRLTVT.

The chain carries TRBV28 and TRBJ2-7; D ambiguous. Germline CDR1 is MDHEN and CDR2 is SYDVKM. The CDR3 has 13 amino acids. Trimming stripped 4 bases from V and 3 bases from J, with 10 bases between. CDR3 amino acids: CASSSTENYEQYF. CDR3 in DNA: TGTGCCAGCAGTTCTACAGAGAACTACGAGCAGTACTTC.

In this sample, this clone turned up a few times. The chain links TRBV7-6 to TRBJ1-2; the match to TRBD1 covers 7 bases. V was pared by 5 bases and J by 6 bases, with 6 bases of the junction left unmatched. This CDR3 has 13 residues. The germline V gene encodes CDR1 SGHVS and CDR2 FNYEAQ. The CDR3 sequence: CASSPTGSNGYTF. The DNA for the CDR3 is TGTGCCAGCAGCCCGACAGGGTCCAATGGCTACACCTTC.

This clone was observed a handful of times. CDR3 in amino acids: CASSLETSGGLIAYEQYF. CDR3 sequence (DNA): TGCGCCAGCAGCCTTGAGACTAGCGGGGGCCTCATAGCCTACGAGCAGTACTTC. This chain connects TRBV4-3 to TRBJ2-7; TRBD2 agrees at 12 bases. The V gene's germline CDR1 is LGHNA and CDR2 YSLEER. Unmatched junction bases numbered 12, after V lost 4 bases and J lost 2 bases. This CDR3 has 18 amino acids.

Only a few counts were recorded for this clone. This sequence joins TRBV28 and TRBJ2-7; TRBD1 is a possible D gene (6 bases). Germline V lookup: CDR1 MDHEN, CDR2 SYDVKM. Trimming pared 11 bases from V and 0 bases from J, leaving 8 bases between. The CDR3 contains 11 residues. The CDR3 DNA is TGTGCCGCCAGGGGCTCCTACGAGCAGTACTTC. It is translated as CAARGSYEQYF.

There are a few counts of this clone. This chain's CDR3 is CASSPQRGHSSYEQYF. CDR3 coding DNA: TGTGCCAGCAGCCCCCAGCGGGGGCATTCCTCCTACGAGCAGTACTTC. The chain recombines TRBV5-4 with TRBJ2-7; TRBD2 matches 8 bases. CDR3 length equals 16 residues. Germline V gives CDR1 SGHNT, CDR2 YYREEE (reference sequence). With V trimmed by 4 bases and J by 0 bases, 9 bases remained unmatched.

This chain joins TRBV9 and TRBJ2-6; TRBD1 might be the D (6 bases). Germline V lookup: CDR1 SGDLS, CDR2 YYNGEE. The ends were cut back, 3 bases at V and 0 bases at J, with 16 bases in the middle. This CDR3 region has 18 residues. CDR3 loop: CASSAFGTLYSGANVLTF. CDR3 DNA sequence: TGTGCCAGCAGCGCTTTTGGGACACTTTACTCTGGGGCCAACGTCCTGACTTTC.

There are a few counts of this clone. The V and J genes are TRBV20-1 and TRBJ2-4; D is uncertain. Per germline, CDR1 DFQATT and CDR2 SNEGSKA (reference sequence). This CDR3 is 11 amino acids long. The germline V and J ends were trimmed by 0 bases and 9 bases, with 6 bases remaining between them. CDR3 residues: CSARDHPIQYF. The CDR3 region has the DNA TGCAGTGCTAGAGATCATCCCATTCAGTACTTC.

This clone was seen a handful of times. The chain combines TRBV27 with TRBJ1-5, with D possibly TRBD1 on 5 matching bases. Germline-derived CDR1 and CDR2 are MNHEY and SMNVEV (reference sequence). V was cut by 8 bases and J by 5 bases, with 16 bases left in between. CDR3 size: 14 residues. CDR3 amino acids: CASGDTAGHQPQHF. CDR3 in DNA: TGTGCCAGCGGTGACACCGCGGGGCATCAGCCCCAGCATTTT.

The CDR3 nucleotides read TGTGCCAGCAGCGTAGGGGGACTAGCATTCATTCAGTACTTC. Amino acids: CASSVGGLAFIQYF. The chain is built from TRBV9 and TRBJ2-4, with 9 bases matching TRBD2. Losses at the gene ends were 0 bases for V and 9 bases for J; bases not matched to a gene: 4. The CDR3 loop spans 14 amino acids. Germline CDR1 SGDLS, CDR2 YYNGEE.

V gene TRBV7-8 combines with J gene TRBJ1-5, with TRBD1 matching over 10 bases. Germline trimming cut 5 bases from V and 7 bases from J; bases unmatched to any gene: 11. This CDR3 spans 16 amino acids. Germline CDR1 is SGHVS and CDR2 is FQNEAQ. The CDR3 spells CASSLGRDRGGQPQHF. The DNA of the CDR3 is TGTGCCAGCAGCCTAGGGAGGGACAGGGGAGGCCAGCCCCAGCATTTT.

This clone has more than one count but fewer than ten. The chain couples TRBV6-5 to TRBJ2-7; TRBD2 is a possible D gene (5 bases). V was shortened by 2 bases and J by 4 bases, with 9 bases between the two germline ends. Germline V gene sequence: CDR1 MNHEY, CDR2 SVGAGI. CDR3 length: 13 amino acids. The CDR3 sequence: CASSYGVAYEQYF. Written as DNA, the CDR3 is TGTGCCAGCAGTTACGGGGTAGCGTACGAGCAGTACTTC.

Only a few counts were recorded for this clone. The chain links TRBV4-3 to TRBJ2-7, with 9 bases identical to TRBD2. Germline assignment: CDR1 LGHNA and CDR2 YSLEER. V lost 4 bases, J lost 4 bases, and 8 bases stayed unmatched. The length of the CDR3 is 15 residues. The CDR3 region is CASSLISGSGYEQYF. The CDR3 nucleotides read TGCGCCAGCAGCCTAATTAGCGGGAGTGGGTACGAGCAGTACTTC.

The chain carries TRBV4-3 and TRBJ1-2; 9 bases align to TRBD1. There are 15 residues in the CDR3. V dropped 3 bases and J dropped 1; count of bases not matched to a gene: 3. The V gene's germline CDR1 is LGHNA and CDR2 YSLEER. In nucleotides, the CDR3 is TGCGCCAGCAGCCAGGGGACAGGGATTAACTATGGCTACACCTTC. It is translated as CASSQGTGINYGYTF.

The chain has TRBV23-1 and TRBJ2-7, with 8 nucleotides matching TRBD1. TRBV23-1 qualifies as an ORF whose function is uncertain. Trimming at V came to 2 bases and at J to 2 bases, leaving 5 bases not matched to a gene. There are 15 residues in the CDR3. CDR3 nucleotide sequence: TGCGCCAGCAGTCAAGTGGGACAGGAAGCCTACGAGCAGTACTTC. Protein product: CASSQVGQEAYEQYF.

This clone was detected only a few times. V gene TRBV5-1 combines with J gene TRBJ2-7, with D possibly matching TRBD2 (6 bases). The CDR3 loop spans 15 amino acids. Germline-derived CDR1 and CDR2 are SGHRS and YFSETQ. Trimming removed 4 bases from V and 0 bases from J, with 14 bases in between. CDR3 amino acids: CASSPGTGSSYEQYF. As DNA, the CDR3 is TGCGCCAGCAGCCCCGGGACTGGAAGCTCCTACGAGCAGTACTTC.

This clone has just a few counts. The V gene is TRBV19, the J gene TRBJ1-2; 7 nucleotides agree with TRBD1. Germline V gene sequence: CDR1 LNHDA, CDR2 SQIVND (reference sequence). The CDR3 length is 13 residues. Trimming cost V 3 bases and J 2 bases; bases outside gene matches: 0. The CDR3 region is CASSIRGNYGYTF. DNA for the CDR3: TGTGCCAGTAGTATCAGGGGGAACTATGGCTACACCTTC. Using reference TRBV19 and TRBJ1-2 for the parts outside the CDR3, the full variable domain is DGGITQSPKYLFRKEGQNVTLSCEQNLNHDAMYWYRQDPGQGLRLIYYSQIVNDFQKGDIAEGYSVSREKKESFPLTVTSAQKNPTAFYLCASSIRGNYGYTFGSGTRLTVV.

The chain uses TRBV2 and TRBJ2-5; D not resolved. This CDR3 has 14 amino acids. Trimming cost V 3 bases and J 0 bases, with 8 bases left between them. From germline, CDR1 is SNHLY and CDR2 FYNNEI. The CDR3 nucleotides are TGTGCCAGCAGTGAGTCAGGCTACCAAGAGACCCAGTACTTC. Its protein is CASSESGYQETQYF.

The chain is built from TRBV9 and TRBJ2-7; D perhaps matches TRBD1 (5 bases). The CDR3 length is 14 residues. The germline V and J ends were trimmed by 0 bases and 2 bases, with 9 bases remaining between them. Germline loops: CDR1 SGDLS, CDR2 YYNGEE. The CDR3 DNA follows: TGTGCCAGCAGCGTAGGCTCAGGGACCTACGAGCAGTACTTC. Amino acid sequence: CASSVGSGTYEQYF. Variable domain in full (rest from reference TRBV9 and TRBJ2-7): DSGVTQTPKHLITATGQRVTLRCSPRSGDLSVYWYQQSLDQGLQFLIQYYNGEERAKGNILERFSAQQFPDLHSELNLSSLELGDSALYFCASSVGSGTYEQYFGPGTRLTVT.